This T cell receptor beta chain was identified in a study of blood T cell repertoires in COVID-19. On the study more broadly: Sites across the United States, Italy and Spain contributed samples from acute and convalescent COVID-19. In each case, the material was cDNA or gDNA derived from T cells, B-cell-depleted T cells, or PBMCs.

The CDR3 loop spans 12 amino acids. Trimming left V 5 bases short and J 7 bases short, with 9 bases between. As handled by the study authors: Counts of nucleated cells, estimated from reference gene primer amplification, were obtained. Assay used: immunoSEQ multiplex PCR; TCRdb lists only in-frame clones, some missing. V, J and clone size are taken as reported in that table, and D and trimming were inferred from the DNA itself. This sample yields around 120,000 clones, of which under 80% are seen a single time; 2% to 3% belongs to the top ten. The clonotype originates from a man aged 50-60 years with acute or convalescent COVID-19. Material for sequencing was peripheral blood. V usage is TRBV12-3 or TRBV12-4 and J usage is TRBJ2-4; D not certain. Here the CDR3 DNA reads TGTGCCAGCAGTGGCTCTGTGAACATTCAGTACTTC. This encodes CASSGSVNIQYF.